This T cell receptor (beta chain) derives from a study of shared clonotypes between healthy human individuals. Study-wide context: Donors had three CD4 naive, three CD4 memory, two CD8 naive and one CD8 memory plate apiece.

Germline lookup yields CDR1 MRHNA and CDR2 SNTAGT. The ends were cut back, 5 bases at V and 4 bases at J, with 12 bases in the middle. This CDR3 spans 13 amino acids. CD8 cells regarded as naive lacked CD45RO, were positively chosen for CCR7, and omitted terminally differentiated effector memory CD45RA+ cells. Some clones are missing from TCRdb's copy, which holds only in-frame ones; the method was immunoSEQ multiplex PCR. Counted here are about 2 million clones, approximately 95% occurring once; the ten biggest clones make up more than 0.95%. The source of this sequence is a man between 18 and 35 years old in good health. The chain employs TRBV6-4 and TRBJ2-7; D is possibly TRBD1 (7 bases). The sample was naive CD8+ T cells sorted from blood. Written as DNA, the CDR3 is TGTGCCAGCAGTCTGGCAGGGGGGTACGAGCAGTACTTC. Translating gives CASSLAGGYEQYF.